The present entry profiles one TCR beta chain with its context. Germline assignment: CDR1 SGHVS and CDR2 FNYEAQ. Trimming removed 4 bases from V and 0 bases from J, with 10 bases in between. The CDR3 has 15 amino acids. Enrollment of patients from Seattle took place during active infection, with longitudinal follow-up. The sample is drawn from a study of blood T cell repertoires in COVID-19. The protocol was immunoSEQ multiplex PCR, while the TCRdb copy is restricted to in-frame clones and leaves out a portion. Counted here are roughly 260,000 clones, more than 85% occurring once; the ten biggest clones make up 2.5% to 3%.

This sequence joins TRBV7-6 and TRBJ1-3; the D is unclear. This TCR was recovered from a person aged 18 to 35 with COVID-19, enrolled during active disease. The sample was peripheral blood. This chain's CDR3 is CASSSGVSSGNTIYF. CDR3 sequence (DNA): TGTGCCAGCAGCTCGGGAGTGAGCTCTGGAAACACCATATATTTT.